Listed below are T cell receptor beta chains from one sample, sequenced in a study of T cell repertoires in cytomegalovirus infection. TCRdb reprocessed the reads with MiXCR, giving one entry per CDR3 protein. This sample has a few hundred thousand distinct CDR3 sequences, with approximately 40% found just once. Their antigen targets remain unknown. This sample comprised cultured PBMCs, obtained from culture after CMV antigen stimulation. These receptors all stem from a human donor in good health (CMV status not recorded). Some clones in this sample may be carry-over from other donors' samples. The CDR3 runs from the conserved cysteine through the conserved F or W. A D gene is named only where the DNA matches it firmly. Clone size is not always given. Where it is, it says once, few, many or a class for expanded clones.

d_call j_call clone_size v_call cdr3_nt cdr3_aa
- TRBJ1-5 - TRBV12-3/TRBV12-4 TGTGCCAGCAGTGGTCCAGGATCCCTGGGCAATCAGCCCCAGCATTTT CASSGPGSLGNQPQHF
- TRBJ2-1 few TRBV7-2 TGTGCCAGCAGCTCATCCACTGGGGCTAATCTTTCCCCCAGAGGTCAGTTCTTC CASSSSTGANLSPRGQFF
- TRBJ1-6 - TRBV7-2 TGTGCCAGCAGCTTGGGGGGGTCCTCGATCTCACCCCTCCACTTT CASSLGGSSISPLHF
- TRBJ2-3 few TRBV11-2 TGTGCCAGCAGCCCCTCCCGGGGTAATGGAATCACAGATACGCAGTATTTT CASSPSRGNGITDTQYF
- TRBJ2-5 - TRBV20-1 TGCAGTGCTTCTTACCCCGGGACTTTAGAGACCCAGTACTTC CSASYPGTLETQYF
- TRBJ2-7 few TRBV6-1 TGTGCCAGCAGTGAAAACCCGGCCTACGAGCAGTACTTC CASSENPAYEQYF
TRBD1 TRBJ2-2 few TRBV7-6 TGTGCCAGCAGCTTAGCCCCCTGGACAGGGAAGGCCGGGGAGCTGTTTTTT CASSLAPWTGKAGELFF
- TRBJ2-1 many TRBV7-2 TGTGCCAGCAGCTTGAAGGGGGGGATGGGGACCTACTACAATGAGCAGTTCTTC CASSLKGGMGTYYNEQFF
- TRBJ2-3 - TRBV20-1 TGCAGTGCTAGACTAGCGTATGACGGAGATACGCAGTATTTT CSARLAYDGDTQYF
TRBD2 TRBJ2-7 - TRBV7-9 TGTGCCAGCAGCCCCCAAGTTGGAGCGGGAGGGTACGAGCAGTACTTC CASSPQVGAGGYEQYF
- TRBJ2-7 - TRBV10-3 TGTGCCATCAGTGCCTCCATCAACGAGCAGTACTTC CAISASINEQYF
- TRBJ2-5 - TRBV7-2 TGTGCCAGCAGCCCGGTGGGGGCCGGAGAGACCCAGTACTTC CASSPVGAGETQYF
- TRBJ2-3 many TRBV7-2 TGTGCCAGCAGCATTGACGGGCGCACAGATACGCAGTATTTT CASSIDGRTDTQYF
- TRBJ1-2 few TRBV5-4 TGTGCCAGCAGCTTGCCCGGGACAAACGTCGGCTACACCTTC CASSLPGTNVGYTF
TRBD1 TRBJ1-1 many TRBV5-4 TGTGCCAGCAGTTCCCCCGGACAGGGGAACACTGAAGCTTTCTTT CASSSPGQGNTEAFF
TRBD2 TRBJ2-2 - TRBV7-2 TGTGCCAGCAGCTTAGTCGGGCTAGCGGGCGGGGAGCTGTTTTTT CASSLVGLAGGELFF
- TRBJ2-7 - TRBV4-1 TGCGCCAGCAGCCAGCAGGGCAGCCCTCCCTACGAGCAGTACTTC CASSQQGSPPYEQYF
- TRBJ2-1 few TRBV7-6 TGTGCCAGCAGCCAGGCCTTAACGGGAGATGAGCAGTTCTTC CASSQALTGDEQFF
TRBD1 TRBJ2-7 - TRBV28 TGTGCCAGCAGTTTCCGACCGCCTGGACAGGGCCACGAGCAGTACTTC CASSFRPPGQGHEQYF
- TRBJ1-6 few TRBV28 TGTGCCAGCAACCAGGTCGGGGGTTCGGCCCTACCCCTCCACTTT CASNQVGGSALPLHF
- TRBJ2-5 - TRBV3-1 TGTGCCAGCAGCGGCCCTCCCCCTGCGGATAAGTACCAAGAGACCCAGTACTTC CASSGPPPADKYQETQYF
- TRBJ2-5 many TRBV7-2 TGTGCCAGCAGCTTAGGGCGTTTGGAGACCCAGTACTTC CASSLGRLETQYF
TRBD2 TRBJ2-2 - TRBV25-1 TGTGCCAGCAGTGAATATTTTCAGGTAGCGGGAGGAGAGAACACCGGGGAGCTGTTTTTT CASSEYFQVAGGENTGELFF
TRBD2 TRBJ2-1 - TRBV24-1 TGTGCCACCAGTGTGGCGGGAGGAACCAATGAGCAGTTCTTC CATSVAGGTNEQFF
- TRBJ2-5 many TRBV7-2 TGTGCCAGCAGCTACCGGACTCTGGGGGAAGAGACCCAGTACTTC CASSYRTLGEETQYF
TRBD1 TRBJ1-5 few TRBV7-2 TGTGCCAGCAGCCGCACAGGGGGCGGTCAGCCCCAGCATTTT CASSRTGGGQPQHF
TRBD1 TRBJ1-5 few TRBV7-9 TGTGCCAGCAGCCTAGGGAGGACAGGGCAACAGCCCCAGCATTTT CASSLGRTGQQPQHF
- TRBJ2-2 - TRBV7-8 TGTGCCAGCAGCTTAGCCGCCCCTTGGAACACCGGGGAGCTGTTTTTT CASSLAAPWNTGELFF
TRBD1 TRBJ1-1 few TRBV12-3/TRBV12-4 TGTGCCAGCAGGACAGGGGGAAGAGTTAACACTGAAGCTTTCTTT CASRTGGRVNTEAFF
- TRBJ1-3 - TRBV7-2 TGTGCCAGCAGCTTCACGTTCTCTGGAAACACCATATATTTT CASSFTFSGNTIYF
TRBD1 TRBJ1-6 few TRBV28 TGTGCCAGCAGTTTAAAGGTCGGGGTGCACAGGGGGCAACCCCTCCACTTT CASSLKVGVHRGQPLHF
- TRBJ1-6 few TRBV7-6 TGTGCCAGCAGCTTAATCGAGGGGTCCTATAATTCACCCCTCCACTTT CASSLIEGSYNSPLHF
- TRBJ2-2 few TRBV7-2 TGTGCCAGCAGCCCCCAGTTCGGAGGGGAGCTGTTTTTT CASSPQFGGELFF
- TRBJ1-1 - TRBV29-1 TGCAGCGTGGAACAGAGATTGATGAACACTGAAGCTTTCTTT CSVEQRLMNTEAFF
- TRBJ2-7 many TRBV7-2 TGTGCCAGCAGCCTAGAGAGCTACGAGCAGTACTTC CASSLESYEQYF
- TRBJ2-5 - TRBV7-6 TGTGCCAGCAGCTTAGTAGGCGGGACGCAAGAGACCCAGTACTTC CASSLVGGTQETQYF
- TRBJ1-6 once TRBV6-8 TGTGCCAGCAGGAGGTCCCAAAATTCACCCCTCCACTTT CASRRSQNSPLHF
TRBD2 TRBJ2-5 - TRBV19 TGTGCCAGCGGCACCCGCAGCGGGGCCCAGTACTTC CASGTRSGAQYF
- TRBJ1-2 - TRBV2 TGTGCCAGCAGTGGGAGACCGAGCTATGGCTACACCTTC CASSGRPSYGYTF
TRBD1 TRBJ2-7 - TRBV25-1 TGTGCCAGCAGTTTCTGGGCCGACAGGGCGAGCTACGAGCAGTACTTC CASSFWADRASYEQYF
- TRBJ2-3 - TRBV29-1 TGCAGCGTAGGTCCCGGGACTTTTACCCCAGATACGCAGTATTTT CSVGPGTFTPDTQYF
TRBD1 TRBJ1-3 - TRBV9 TGTGCCAGCAGCGTAGAGCAACAGGGGGCATCTGGAAACACCATATATTTT CASSVEQQGASGNTIYF
TRBD1 TRBJ1-2 - TRBV27 TGTGCCAGAACAGGGGGCTATGGCTACACCTTC CARTGGYGYTF
- TRBJ2-1 - TRBV12-3/TRBV12-4 TGTGCCAGCAGTCGGTTAGAGCAGTTCTTC CASSRLEQFF
- TRBJ2-3 - TRBV20-1 TGCAGTGCTAGAGATCCGAAACAGGGCACAGATACGCAGTATTTT CSARDPKQGTDTQYF
- TRBJ1-1 - TRBV20-1 TGCAGTGCTAGAGATGGGGGCGGGGGCACTGAAGCTTTCTTT CSARDGGGGTEAFF
TRBD1 TRBJ1-2 - TRBV7-8 TGTGCCAGCAGTCCGGACAGGGTTGGTGACTACACCTTC CASSPDRVGDYTF
- TRBJ1-6 many TRBV7-2 TGTGCCAGCAGCTTAGTGATCGGCAGCAATTCACCCCTCCACTTT CASSLVIGSNSPLHF
TRBD1 TRBJ2-3 - TRBV28 TGTGCCAGCAGATCCATCCGGACAGGGTCAGATACGCAGTATTTT CASRSIRTGSDTQYF
- TRBJ2-4 - TRBV28 TGTGCCAGCAGTTTAGTTGACAGCAAAAACATTCAGTACTTC CASSLVDSKNIQYF
- TRBJ2-6 few TRBV5-1 TGCGCCAGCACGGCCGGGGCCATCTCTGGGGCCAACGTCCTGACTTTC CASTAGAISGANVLTF
TRBD2 TRBJ2-1 - TRBV4-3 TGCGCCAGCAGCCAAAAAGCGGGAATAAGTCATTCCTACAATGAGCAGTTCTTC CASSQKAGISHSYNEQFF
- TRBJ2-2 - TRBV19 TGTGCCAGTAGTATCAGAGGGGTCGGCACCGGGGAGCTGTTTTTT CASSIRGVGTGELFF
- TRBJ2-1 - TRBV6-2/TRBV6-3 TGTGCCAGCAGTTCCAACGGGGCCTACAATGAGCAGTTCTTC CASSSNGAYNEQFF